This TCR beta chain was sequenced during a study of T-cell reconstitution after alpha-beta-depleted transplantation in children. Study results and limitations: Surviving recipient T cells and thymic progenitors accounted for the high day-60 TCRbeta diversity observed in some patients.

Unique molecular identifiers tagged the TCRbeta library. TCRdb analysed the PCR reads with MiXCR anew, one entry per CDR3 protein. This table has about 140,000 distinct CDR3 sequences, about 9% appearing once. The V and J ends lost 4 bases and 8 bases respectively, with 8 bases between them. This CDR3 comprises 12 residues. From germline, CDR1 is SGHAT and CDR2 FQNNGV. Concerning this clonotype: As yet, its antigen is unknown.

Here the sequenced sample was PBMCs, mostly from graft donor cells, taken 180 days after TCRalphabeta/CD19-depleted stem cell transplant. The chain carries TRBV11-2 and TRBJ1-4, with D possibly matching TRBD1 (5 bases). The receptor comes from a female patient aged 2-9 years who had a stem cell transplant for congenital amegakaryocytic thrombocytopenia, so the T cells may come from the graft donor. CDR3 protein: CASSSGREKLFF. The CDR3 DNA is TGTGCCAGCAGCTCGGGGCGGGAAAAACTGTTTTTT.